The present T cell receptor (beta chain) was sequenced within a study of T-cell reconstitution after alpha-beta-depleted transplantation in children. In the case of this clonotype: What it recognizes is unknown.

The CDR3 contains 14 residues. Germline V CDR1 and CDR2: SGHTA, FQGNSA. V was trimmed by 1 base and J by 5 bases, leaving 12 bases between them. Study-wide results and caveats: About two months after transplant, alpha-beta T cells reportedly came from several hundred expanded graft clones. TCRbeta diversity was high at day 60 in some patients (a result of surviving recipient T cells and thymic progenitors).

Molecular barcoding with unique molecular identifiers was used for the TCRbeta library. Using its own MiXCR run on the PCR reads, TCRdb lists one record per CDR3 protein. The repertoire holds about 440,000 distinct CDR3 sequences, with 43% as singletons. The source is a girl aged 2 to 9 with aplastic anemia, due to receive a stem cell transplant. The source was PBMCs, collected before TCRalphabeta/CD19-depleted stem cell transplant. The chain links TRBV7-2 to TRBJ2-7; possibly TRBD1 for D (6 bases). Here the CDR3 reads CASSLVGQYDEQYF. The CDR3 DNA reads as TGTGCCAGCAGCTTAGTTGGACAGTATGACGAGCAGTACTTC.